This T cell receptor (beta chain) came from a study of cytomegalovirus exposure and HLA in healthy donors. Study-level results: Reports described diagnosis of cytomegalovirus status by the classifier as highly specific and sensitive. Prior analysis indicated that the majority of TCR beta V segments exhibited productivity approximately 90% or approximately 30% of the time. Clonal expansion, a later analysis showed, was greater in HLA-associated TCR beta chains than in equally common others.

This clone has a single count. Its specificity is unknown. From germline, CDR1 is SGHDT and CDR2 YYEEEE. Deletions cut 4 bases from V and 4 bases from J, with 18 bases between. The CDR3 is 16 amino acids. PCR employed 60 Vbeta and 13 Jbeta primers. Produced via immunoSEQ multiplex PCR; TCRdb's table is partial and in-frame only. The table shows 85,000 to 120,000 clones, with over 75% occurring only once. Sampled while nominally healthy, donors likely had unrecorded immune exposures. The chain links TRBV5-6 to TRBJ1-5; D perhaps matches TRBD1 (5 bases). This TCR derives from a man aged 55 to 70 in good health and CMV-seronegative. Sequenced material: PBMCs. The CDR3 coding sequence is TGTGCCAGCAGCGAGCGGGACTCAGGGAGGAATCAGCCCCAGCATTTT. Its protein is CASSERDSGRNQPQHF.